The clone carrying this TCR beta chain appeared a few times. At one of its ends the junction is not consistent with the germline gene, which may arise from a read error. The source of the sample is a study of cytomegalovirus exposure and HLA in healthy donors. With 60 Vbeta and 13 Jbeta primers, the PCR was carried out. Assay: immunoSEQ multiplex PCR; the TCRdb copy retains only in-frame clones and omits some. Among hundreds of thousands of clones, 60% to 80% were seen once, and the ten largest hold roughly 1.9%. Material for sequencing was PBMCs. The receptor comes from a male donor in good health and CMV-seronegative.

The CDR3 is CASSYSRTFSLQETQYF. CDR3 in DNA: TGTGCCAGCAGTTACTCCCGGACATTTAGCCTCCAAGAGACCCAGTACTTC. The J gene is TRBJ2-5, the V gene TRBV6-4; the D gene is possibly TRBD1 (5 bases). Germline V gene data show CDR1 as MRHNA and CDR2 as SNTAGT. The CDR3 covers 17 residues.